The 6 T cell receptor beta chains in this list originate from one sample, sequenced in a study of T cell repertoires in cytomegalovirus infection. TCRdb fed the reads into MiXCR, producing one record per CDR3 protein. Of 650,000 to 900,000 distinct CDR3 sequences in the sample, about 28% are singletons; the top ten hold approximately 14%. These TCRs are of unknown antigen specificity. The specimen was cultured CD8+ T cells from PBMCs, collected from culture after CMV antigen stimulation. The source is a human donor in good health (CMV status not recorded). Some clones in this sample may be carry-over from other donors' samples.

There are a few counts of this clonotype. The CDR3 protein is CASSQGRGAMNTEAFF. The CDR3 nucleotides read TGCGCCAGCAGCCAAGGTAGGGGGGCCATGAACACTGAAGCTTTCTTT. This rearrangement joins TRBV4-1 to TRBJ1-1; TRBD1 is a possible D gene (6 bases). Germline CDR1 reads MGHRA; CDR2 reads YSYEKL. Trimming took off 1 base at V and 0 bases at J, with 12 bases between the two ends. This CDR3 is built from 16 residues.

This clonotype was seen more than once but under ten times. The gene calls are TRBV7-3 and TRBJ1-6; 9 nucleotides line up with TRBD1. The CDR3 extends over 14 amino acids. The V gene's germline CDR1 is SGHTA and CDR2 FQGTGA. J was trimmed by 8 bases and V by 5 bases; bases with no gene match: 4. In DNA form, the CDR3 reads TGTGCCAGCAGCCTAAGGGACAGGGATTCACCCCTCCACTTT. It is translated as CASSLRDRDSPLHF.

This clonotype turned up a few times. The genes are TRBV4-1 and TRBJ2-4; D perhaps matches TRBD2 (5 bases). The germline V gene encodes CDR1 MGHRA and CDR2 YSYEKL. Trimming removed 1 base from V and 0 bases from J, with 13 bases in between. This CDR3 region has 17 residues. CDR3 amino acids: CASSQGEGYIAKNIQYF. CDR3 DNA sequence: TGCGCCAGCAGCCAAGGAGAGGGATATATAGCCAAAAACATTCAGTACTTC.

The V and J genes are TRBV10-2 and TRBJ2-2, with no clear D. Between the trimmed V and J ends, which lost 2 bases and 0 bases, there was a span of 7 bases. This CDR3 is 15 amino acids long. Germline V gene sequence: CDR1 WSHSY, CDR2 SAAADI. The CDR3 nucleotides read TGCGCCAGCAGTGAGGTTCAACCGAACACCGGGGAGCTGTTTTTT. It specifies CASSEVQPNTGELFF.

The genes are TRBV19 and TRBJ2-5, with a tentative D call TRBD1 (5 bases). From germline, CDR1 is LNHDA and CDR2 SQIVND (reference sequence). Trimming pared 5 bases from V and 2 bases from J, leaving 15 bases between. The CDR3 has 15 amino acids. In DNA form, the CDR3 reads TGTGCCAGTAGTTCTCGCTCCAGGGTACAAGAGACCCAGTACTTC. This codes for CASSSRSRVQETQYF.

This sequence joins TRBV25-1 and TRBJ2-2, with a possible D match to TRBD1 (5 bases). V was clipped by 3 bases and J by 4 bases, with 18 bases between them. The CDR3 runs 17 residues. CDR1 MGHDK and CDR2 SYGVNS come from the germline V gene. DNA of the CDR3: TGTGCCAGCAGTGAGCGGACAATTAGCCGGGTCACCGGGGAGCTGTTTTTT. Residues: CASSERTISRVTGELFF.